The source of this T cell receptor (beta chain) is a study of blood T cells in healthy people across ages (dated by TCRdb to between 2014 and 2017). As for the study more broadly: Template switching captured roughly one uniquely barcoded TCR beta cDNA molecule per two T cells in model experiments. The donors were divided into four age groups: young (average around 15 years), middle-aged (approximately 42), aged (roughly 66) and long-lived (about 90). Using deep sequencing normalized with unique cDNA molecular identifiers, the study measured how TCR beta repertoire diversity changes with age. Two additional independent replicas of 1 million unique cDNA reads from the same blood draw were analyzed for two donors (one aged 18 to 30 and one aged 80 or older). Points the paper makes about the study in general: Total diversity estimates from one million sequenced T cells were considered lower bounds and underestimates. Donor CMV infection status was unknown, potentially confounding age-related changes in expanded clonotypes. Compared with the aged group, the long-lived group had more naive CD4+ T cells, fewer expanded clones and increased TCR diversity, suggesting age selection. Observed TCR beta diversity per million T cells fell roughly linearly with age, and a significant reduction was already apparent by age approximately 41. Observed TCR beta diversity correlated strongly with the percentage of naive T cells measured by flow cytometry. Conclusive comparison of naive and antigen-experienced compartments was prevented by the profiling of bulk unsorted PBMCs.

Reading from cysteine to phenylalanine, the CDR3 counts 14 amino acids. The entry retains the CDR3 DNA only, 42 bases that are in frame from base 1. Per the germline V gene, MGHDK is the CDR1 and SYGVNS is the CDR2. V is shortened by 7 bases, J by 5 bases, and the region joining them spans 17 bases. This clonotype was recorded a few times. What this receptor recognizes is not known. The record has no base qualities; no much larger clone is one base away. Library generation was performed with 5' RACE. For sequencing, an Illumina HiSeq 2500 was employed. A second roughly 6 to 12 cycle PCR used a sample-barcoded 5' primer and a J-beta primer mix. Each TCR beta cDNA molecule received a unique molecular identifier from a template-switch 5' adaptor carrying 12 random nucleotides. Each sample yielded at least 2.5 million CDR3-containing paired-end reads. The Mint cDNA synthesis kit, primed by a TRBC-specific oligonucleotide, was used to synthesize first-strand cDNA from all RNA. After uracil-DNA glycosylase treatment, a first 18-cycle PCR used universal primers M1SS and BC2_uni_R on all cDNA. In the authors' own workflow: For normalization, 1 million high-quality reads, each with a distinct molecular identifier, were randomly selected from each sample. Reads with shared molecular identifiers were discarded instead of being binned into consensus sequences. MiTCR, with a Q25 quality threshold and the strictest error-elimination algorithm, was used for CDR3 identification, clonotype clustering and error correction. Lower-bound total TCR beta diversity was estimated with a nonparametric unseen species model using Euler transformation. In-frame beta chains were kept once TCRdb had trimmed the public reads at Q25 with fastp and called clones with MiXCR. Each record represents a unique CDR3 protein, reported with the most common genes and DNA among its rows. These V and J calls derive from TCRdb rather than the authors' analysis. Within this sample are hundreds of thousands of distinct CDR3 sequences, with 20% to 25% of them counted one time only. The ten largest clones take up 8% to 10% of the sample.

Systemically healthy Caucasian individuals from Russia, some 36 in total and aged roughly 6 to 95 years, were included as donors. Each donor gave ten milliliters of peripheral blood, drawn into EDTA-treated Vacutainer tubes. PBMCs were isolated by Ficoll-Paque density-gradient centrifugation, with at least 7 million obtained per sample. Total RNA, at least 6 micrograms per sample, was extracted from PBMCs with Trizol reagent. For every donor, flow cytometry on a PBMC aliquot measured the percentage of naive CD45RAhigh/CD27high T cells. The data also belong to a second study, concerning T cells of mothers and their children. The second publication reports: Donors were nine systemically healthy Caucasian individuals: three mothers and their six children. cDNA synthesis used all of the extracted RNA, with roughly 1.6 ug of RNA in each 15 ul reaction. Sample barcodes and 2-4 random nucleotides were added via the M1S primer in the second PCR. More than 8 million TCR beta CDR3 reads were obtained from each mother, and some 3.3 million reads were obtained from each child. Thymic selection similarly shapes TCR recombination output in related and unrelated pairs, with minor effect from inherited differences. Normalized repertoire overlap in related mother-child pairs was always slightly higher than in unrelated mother-child pairs, but the difference was never significant. No persistent microchimeric T cell clones were detected, at a sensitivity of 80 to 100 clones per million clonotypes. The study used deep NGS to compare TCR beta repertoires of mothers and children, seeking features distinguishing related mother-child pairs from unrelated individuals. On average, the children were roughly 11 +/- 4 years old, while the mothers were roughly 36 +/- 4 years old. After adapter ligation with NEBNext reagents, the libraries were sequenced on Illumina HiSeq 2000 with 100+100 nt paired-end reads. Mother and child libraries were prepared a month apart and sequenced in separate runs to prevent cross-contamination. Each donor had between roughly 450,000 and 2,100,000 distinct TCR beta clonotypes identified. Naive TCR beta clonotypes were estimated from low-frequency clonotypes matched to each donor's FACS-determined naive share, without sorting.

Sequenced material: blood. The V and J segments used are TRBV25-1 and TRBJ2-5; TRBD2 could be the D gene, as 6 bases match. The receptor comes from a boy aged 5-17 years in good health. The CDR3 sequence is CASTTFGGGETQYF. The bases read TGTGCCAGCACGACTTTCGGTGGAGGGGAGACCCAGTACTTC.